This TCR beta chain was documented in a study of early stage breast cancer tumors. Whole-study context: Approximately 10-fold was the mean read coverage per sample.

This clone was recorded a few times. Antigen: not known. Sequencing was performed with immunoSEQ multiplex PCR; in TCRdb, only in-frame clones are kept and a portion is missing. The sample carries about 69,000 clones, approximately 80% recorded once. Germline CDR1 is SGDLS and CDR2 is YYNGEE. The CDR3 totals 15 residues. J lost 4 bases, V lost 1 base, and 2 bases had no gene match. Findings of the study overall: Tumor and normal breast were distinguished via blood comparison in about 90% of the 16 patients. Unsorted bulk genomic DNA sequencing lacked pairing and functional marker data.

This chain uses TRBV9 with TRBJ2-2, with 9 positions matching TRBD1. This TCR was recovered from a person in their 40s with breast cancer. The sequenced sample consisted of blood. The CDR3, as DNA: TGTGCCAGCAGCGTAAAGACAGGGGGCACCGGGGAGCTGTTTTTT. Residues: CASSVKTGGTGELFF. Together with reference TRBV9 and TRBJ2-2, the CDR3 gives the full variable domain: DSGVTQTPKHLITATGQRVTLRCSPRSGDLSVYWYQQSLDQGLQFLIQYYNGEERAKGNILERFSAQQFPDLHSELNLSSLELGDSALYFCASSVKTGGTGELFFGEGSRLTVL.